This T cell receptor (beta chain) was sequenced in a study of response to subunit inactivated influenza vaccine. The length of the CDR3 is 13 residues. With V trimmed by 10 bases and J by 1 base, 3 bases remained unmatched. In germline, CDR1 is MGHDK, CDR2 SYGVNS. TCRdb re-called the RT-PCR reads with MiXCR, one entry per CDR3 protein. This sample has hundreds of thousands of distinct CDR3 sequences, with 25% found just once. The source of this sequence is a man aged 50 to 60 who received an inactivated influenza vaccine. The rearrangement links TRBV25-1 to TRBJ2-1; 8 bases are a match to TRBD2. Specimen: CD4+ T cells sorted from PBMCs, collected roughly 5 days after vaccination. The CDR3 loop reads CATGGRSYNEQFF. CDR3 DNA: TGTGCCACTGGCGGGAGGTCCTACAATGAGCAGTTCTTC.